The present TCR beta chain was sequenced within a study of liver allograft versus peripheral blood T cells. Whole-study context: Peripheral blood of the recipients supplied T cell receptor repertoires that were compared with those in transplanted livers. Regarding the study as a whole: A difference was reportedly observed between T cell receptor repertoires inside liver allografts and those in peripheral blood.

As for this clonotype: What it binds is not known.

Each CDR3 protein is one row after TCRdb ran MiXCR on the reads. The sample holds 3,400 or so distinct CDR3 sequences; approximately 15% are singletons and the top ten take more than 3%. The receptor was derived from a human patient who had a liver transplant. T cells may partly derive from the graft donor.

CDR3 amino acids: CSARPRLRQEIKFGNTIYF. The CDR3, as DNA: TGCAGTGCTAGGCCGAGGCTCCGTCAAGAAATCAAATTTGGAAACACCATATATTTT. The chain combines TRBV20-1 with TRBJ1-3; D unclear. CDR3 length: 19 amino acids. V lost 3 bases and J lost 3, with 27 bases in between. Germline CDR1 is DFQATT and CDR2 is SNEGSKA (reference sequence).